This TCR beta chain was recorded in a study of human T cells and chemical hapten exposure (dated by TCRdb to about 2021). Background on the whole study: For sensitization, 2% DPC in acetone was applied to a roughly 2 cm by roughly 2 cm area of upper inner arm skin. Patch testing was done on the upper back using Finn chambers containing 0.01% DPC, and results were scored after 6 days according to International Contact Dermatitis Research Group standards. Blood samples were taken from patients before sensitization (week 0) and then at 2, 6 and about 24 weeks after DPC sensitization. In alopecia patients, the study followed how the peripheral blood TCR repertoire changed in vivo over primary and secondary sensitization to diphenylcyclopropenone (DPC), a hapten. Twenty-nine alopecia patients provided blood for TCR sequencing at one to four time points (pre-sensitization, 2, 6 and 24 weeks). Patients additionally received weekly therapeutic DPC doses to the scalp throughout the approximately 25-week study period. The patient cohort, mostly female, included alopecia areata with under or over 50% scalp involvement, alopecia totalis and alopecia universalis. Libraries were combined into a pool for sequencing, and differences in TCR yield between samples came mainly from small differences in library volumes within the pool.

This specimen's time point label, per the study, means: patch test 3, about 24 weeks after DPC sensitization. The sample's treatment or condition label, decoded: therapeutic diphenylcyclopropenone sensitization with weekly scalp DPC. At each patch-test visit, blood was drawn before the patch test was applied. Patients were considered eligible if aged 18 to 70, diagnosed with alopecia and deemed suitable for DPC therapy, and patients were excluded if pregnant. Unfractionated whole blood was collected in Tempus Blood RNA tubes, and total RNA was extracted from that blood. For this clonotype: Its specific antigen is unknown. Base qualities were left out, and no much larger clone turns up one base away.

The receptor library was made with RACE. The sequencer was a NextSeq 500. During library preparation, unique molecular identifiers were attached to individual cDNA molecules so that TCRs could be counted in a quantitative, reproducible way. For every blood RNA sample, sequencing covered both the TCR alpha and TCR beta chains. As for the authors' bioinformatics: A median of approximately 100,000 TCRs per sample was observed, with a range of about 23,224 to 700,000. V, J and CDR3 annotation of the TCR reads was carried out using the Decombinator software suite. For the PS versus PT1 abundance plots, all samples were subsampled to the same number of TCRs (28,000). TCRs were defined as expanded if absent before sensitization and observed at least eight times at the 2-week time point. TCRdb passed the public sequencing reads through fastp at Q25 and MiXCR, retaining productive beta sequences. Each record represents a unique CDR3 protein, reported with the most common genes and DNA among its rows. TCRdb's processing, not the study's, gives the V and J calls here. The table for this sample lists about 110,000 distinct CDR3 sequences; roughly a third of them were counted only once. The ten largest clones capture approximately 3% of the sample.

Results and caveats for the whole study, not just this receptor: The number of TCRs above 1 in 1000 frequency did not change with DPC sensitization; there was no evidence of global repertoire structure alterations. Expanded TCRs formed significantly more large CDR3 similarity clusters than pre-sensitization or healthy control sets, consistent with antigen-driven responses. A positive correlation was found between the number of PT1 expanded TCRs and patch test score, with significance reached at thresholds 8, 16 and 32 but not 4. Repeated subsampling changed both the strength of the expansion versus patch-test correlation and the threshold at which that correlation became significant. All patients had alopecia, a presumed autoimmune disease, so their immune response might differ from that of healthy individuals.

The material sequenced was whole blood, taken in connection with sensitization to the hapten diphenylcyclopropenone (DPC). This clonotype originated in a man aged 40-49 years with alopecia areata. Some clones in this sample may be carry-over from other donors' samples.

Here is the DNA: TGTGCCAGCAGCTTAGCGGGAGGGACCTACAATGAGCAGTTCTTC. Translated, this gives CASSLAGGTYNEQFF. The rearrangement combines TRBV7-2 with TRBJ2-1; the junction holds 7 bases that match TRBD2. The germline V end is reduced by 0 bases and the J end by 2 bases; junction bases left unmatched: 1. CDR3 length: 15 amino acids, cysteine to phenylalanine. Solely the CDR3 DNA is kept, with 45 bases framed from the first base. In the germline V gene, CDR1 corresponds to SGHTA and CDR2 to FQGNSA. Reference TRBV7-2 and TRBJ2-1 genes cover what lies past the CDR3, so the full variable domain is GAGVSQSPSNKVTEKGKDVELRCDPISGHTALYWYRQSLGQGLEFLIYFQGNSAPDKSGLPSDRFSAERTGGSVSTLTIQRTQQEDSAVYLCASSLAGGTYNEQFFGPGTRLTVL.